This T cell receptor beta chain was documented in a study of T cell responses to AZD1222 COVID-19 vaccine. This clone was counted a few times. Clones were sequenced by immunoSEQ multiplex PCR, and TCRdb holds only the in-frame ones, with some missing. The sample holds under 150,000 clones, approximately 82% seen once. CDR1 and CDR2 (germline): SGDLS, YYNGEE. This CDR3 has 13 residues. V was shortened by 1 base and J by 5 bases, with 7 bases between the two germline ends. This rearrangement joins TRBV9 to TRBJ2-1; D gene unclear. The material sequenced was peripheral blood, taken 28 days after the second AZD1222 dose. The receptor's source is an adult who received the AZD1222 COVID-19 vaccine. The CDR3 sequence is CASSVTAHNEQFF. The CDR3 coding sequence is TGTGCCAGCAGCGTAACAGCTCACAATGAGCAGTTCTTC.